A selection of T cell receptor beta chains follows, all from one sample in a study of breast tumors, draining lymph nodes, adjacent tissues. TCRdb re-derived calls from the multiplex PCR reads in MiXCR, one entry per CDR3 protein. The sample consists of approximately 130,000 distinct CDR3 sequences, about 22% of them appearing once. The specimen was axillary lymph node tissue. The receptor source for this set is a female donor with breast cancer. Some clones in this sample may be carry-over from other donors' samples. Both conserved end residues are trimmed from each CDR3.

V: TRBV28
CDR3: ASSFPGQKIPQETQY

V: TRBV20-1
CDR3: SARDHYGRAETQY

V: TRBV9
CDR3: ASSVANRPGELF

V: TRBV14
CDR3: ASSRLIAGPTDTQY

V: TRBV24-1
CDR3: ATSDWLAGGSNEQF

V: TRBV27
CDR3: ASSPGLAGPGTDTQY

V: TRBV12-3/TRBV12-4
CDR3: ASSSNLGQF

V: TRBV27
CDR3: ASIVSGNQPQH

V: TRBV28
CDR3: ASSDPPGFEQY

V: TRBV30
CDR3: AWSGTSGRLLEQY

V: TRBV27
CDR3: ASSSIAGAAYEQY

V: TRBV12-3/TRBV12-4
CDR3: ASSPVVASGELF

V: TRBV6-6
CDR3: ASSYSGASAKQETQY

V: TRBV20-1
CDR3: SAGGDSNQSQH

V: TRBV20-1
CDR3: SARGASQLIYEQY

V: TRBV30
CDR3: AWAGGTYNEQF

V: TRBV19
CDR3: ASSTGTYTDTQY

V: TRBV19
CDR3: ASSMAQGAYNEQF

V: TRBV6-6
CDR3: ASSYRQETQY

V: TRBV20-1
CDR3: SARSGLSYNEQF

V: TRBV12-3/TRBV12-4
CDR3: ASSLTPGTKNYGYT

V: TRBV28
CDR3: ASSLQGARGYT

V: TRBV12-3/TRBV12-4
CDR3: ASSFSGAWNTEAF

V: TRBV11-2
CDR3: ASQLNSRKGSPLH

V: TRBV7-6
CDR3: ASSRGQGVYTGELF

V: TRBV7-9
CDR3: ASSLGLAGGRSYEQY

V: TRBV5-1
CDR3: ASSLAAVAGANVLT

V: TRBV7-2
CDR3: ASSPAGTGDYGYT

V: TRBV4-1
CDR3: ASSAETRTSGNTIY

V: TRBV19
CDR3: ASSMGRGPGQF

V: TRBV12-3/TRBV12-4
CDR3: ASSLRLTANEQF

V: TRBV6-1
CDR3: ASIGYRLSTGELF

V: TRBV11-3
CDR3: ASSSGGHEQY

V: TRBV5-1
CDR3: ASTPSGRASTDTQY

V: TRBV12-5
CDR3: ASGLFPGTGGYGYT

V: TRBV9
CDR3: ASSPGGAYNEQF

V: TRBV11-3
CDR3: ASSRLAGATNEQF

V: TRBV7-2
CDR3: ASSLSADETQY

V: TRBV6-6
CDR3: ASSYDGTDPNEQF

V: TRBV6-2/TRBV6-3
CDR3: ASSSDSGQTRIYGYT

V: TRBV11-2
CDR3: ASSLAARGKEQY

V: TRBV9
CDR3: ASSVGALGIRPDTQY

V: TRBV7-9
CDR3: ASSDGRIGKNYEQY